A single sample is the source of the 6 T cell receptor beta chains below, sequenced in a study of cytomegalovirus exposure and HLA in healthy donors. In the PCR, 60 Vbeta and 13 Jbeta primers were used. Using immunoSEQ multiplex PCR, the repertoire was profiled, and TCRdb retains in-frame clones only, with some absent. The table lists roughly 220,000 clones, more than 80% of them singletons. Sequencing was carried out using PBMCs. The receptor set was obtained from a man in his thirties or forties in good health and CMV-seronegative.

CDR3 sequence reads: CAILTSTGGPSSYNSPLHF. The CDR3, as DNA: TGTGCCATCCTGACATCGACAGGGGGCCCAAGCTCCTATAATTCACCCCTCCACTTT. The chain is built from TRBV10-3 and TRBJ1-6; 10 positions agree with TRBD1. J lost 0 bases, V lost 8 bases, and 13 bases had no gene match. The CDR3 totals 19 residues. Looked up from germline, CDR1 is ENHRY and CDR2 is SYGVKD.

This clone was seen only a few times. The rearrangement uses TRBV4-3 and TRBJ1-1; 8 positions match TRBD1. Germline CDR1 is LGHNA and CDR2 is YSLEER. The CDR3 is 14 amino acids. Trimming removed 4 bases from V and 6 bases from J; junction bases left unmatched: 7. CDR3 residues: CASSLVGQGSEAFF. Here the CDR3 DNA reads TGCGCCAGCAGCCTAGTCGGACAGGGATCTGAAGCTTTCTTT.

This clone was observed a handful of times. This rearrangement joins TRBV4-1 to TRBJ1-1, with D hard to call. There are 14 residues in the CDR3. Germline CDR1 MGHRA, CDR2 YSYEKL. V shed 8 bases and J shed 1 base, with 14 bases lying between them. CDR3: CASRGPLKNTEAFF. The CDR3 coding sequence is TGCGCCAGCCGAGGGCCCCTTAAGAACACTGAAGCTTTCTTT.

This sequence joins TRBV28 and TRBJ1-4, with D unresolved. Germline assignment: CDR1 MDHEN and CDR2 SYDVKM. The CDR3 contains 13 residues. The ends were cut back, 3 bases at V and 8 bases at J, with 10 bases in the middle. CDR3 nucleotide sequence: TGTGCCAGCAGTTTCGAAGGGAGGGAAAAACTGTTTTTT. This codes for CASSFEGREKLFF.

The CDR3 bases are TGTGCCAGCAGTGAAGCCGGGACAGGGGCAGAAAAACTGTTTTTT. Translation: CASSEAGTGAEKLFF. V and J are TRBV2 and TRBJ1-4, with TRBD1 matching over 10 bases. This CDR3 is built from 15 residues. The germline gives CDR1 SNHLY, CDR2 FYNNEI. V lost 0 bases and J lost 8; bases outside the gene matches: 3.

The chain recombines TRBV5-1 with TRBJ2-3, with 8 bases fitting TRBD2. This CDR3 spans 16 amino acids. V lost 5 bases, J lost 3 bases, and 11 bases stayed unmatched. CDR1 SGHRS and CDR2 YFSETQ come from the germline V gene. CDR3 nucleotide sequence: TGCGCCAGCAGTCCTTATAGCGGGATATTAACAGATACGCAGTATTTT. Its translation: CASSPYSGILTDTQYF.